The clone carrying this T cell receptor (beta chain) was detected many times. The data stem from a study of regulatory T cells in long-lasting Graves disease. Time point given: newly diagnosed GD, antithyroid drugs for less than 3 months. PBMC RNA was the source of the TCR library. Patients were from an endocrinology department in Xi'an, China. Germline lookup yields CDR1 GTSNPN and CDR2 SVGIG (reference sequence). V shed 2 bases and J shed 0 bases, with 8 bases lying between them. The CDR3 is 14 residues long. In building TCR beta libraries, iRepertoire HTBI primers were used together with Arm-PCR of CDR3 regions. TCRdb used MiXCR to reprocess the multiplex PCR reads, holding one entry per CDR3 protein. The sample yields roughly 560,000 distinct CDR3 sequences, about 11% seen once. These records were also assigned to another study, of T cells in Graves' hyperthyroidism and ophthalmopathy.

This specimen consisted of peripheral blood mononuclear cells (PBMCs), obtained at new diagnosis, from a patient treated with antithyroid drugs. This chain uses TRBV30 with TRBJ1-5; D is ambiguous. This TCR came from a woman younger than 45 with Graves disease. For the CDR3, the DNA is TGTGCCTGGAGTAGCGGTTATAGCAATCAGCCCCAGCATTTT. Protein product: CAWSSGYSNQPQHF.